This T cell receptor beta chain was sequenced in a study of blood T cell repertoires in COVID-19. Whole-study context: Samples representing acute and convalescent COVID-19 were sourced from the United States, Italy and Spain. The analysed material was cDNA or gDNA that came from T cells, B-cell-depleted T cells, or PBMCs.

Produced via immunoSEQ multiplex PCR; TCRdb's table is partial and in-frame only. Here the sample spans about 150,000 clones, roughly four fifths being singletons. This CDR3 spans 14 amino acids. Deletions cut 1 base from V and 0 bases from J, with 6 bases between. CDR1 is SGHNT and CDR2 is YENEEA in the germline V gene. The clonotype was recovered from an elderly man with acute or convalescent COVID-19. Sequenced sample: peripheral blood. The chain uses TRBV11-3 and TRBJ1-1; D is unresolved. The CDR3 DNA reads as TGTGCCAGCAGCTTAGTTTCCTTGAACACTGAAGCTTTCTTT. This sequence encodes CASSLVSLNTEAFF.